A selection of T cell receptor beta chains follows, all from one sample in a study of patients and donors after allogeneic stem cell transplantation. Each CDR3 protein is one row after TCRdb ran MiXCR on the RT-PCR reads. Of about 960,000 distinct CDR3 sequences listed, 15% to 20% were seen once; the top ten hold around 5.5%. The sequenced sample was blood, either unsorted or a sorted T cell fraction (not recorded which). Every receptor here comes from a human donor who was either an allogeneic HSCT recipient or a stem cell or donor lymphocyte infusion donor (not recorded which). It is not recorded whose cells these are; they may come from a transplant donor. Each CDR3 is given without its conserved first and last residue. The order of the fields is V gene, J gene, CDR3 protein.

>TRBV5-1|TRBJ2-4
ASSLAGDTRGIQY
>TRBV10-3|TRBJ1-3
AIRVDSGNTIY
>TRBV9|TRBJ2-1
ASSHSGQGGNEQF
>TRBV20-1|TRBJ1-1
SARDSRAMNTEAF
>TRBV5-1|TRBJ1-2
ASSLVTGGSYGYT
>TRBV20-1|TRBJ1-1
SARDTYKTVNTEAF
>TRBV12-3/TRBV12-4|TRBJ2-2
ASSLRGRGTGELF
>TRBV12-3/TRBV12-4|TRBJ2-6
ASSSPRGAAGANVLT
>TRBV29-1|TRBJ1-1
SVGRPSEAF
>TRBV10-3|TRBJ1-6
AISELDRENSPLH
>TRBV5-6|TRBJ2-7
ASSPLNGEQY
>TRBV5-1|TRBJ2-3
ASSGGREIDTQY
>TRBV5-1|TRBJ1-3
ASSLPTGSENTIY
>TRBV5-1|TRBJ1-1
ASSLGFSWGRVDTEAF
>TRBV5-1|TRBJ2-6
ASSFLSGIPPGANVLT
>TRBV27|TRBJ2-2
ASSFSHAGEDGELF
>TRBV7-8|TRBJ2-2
ASSFATSSVGELF
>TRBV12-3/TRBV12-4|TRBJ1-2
ASSKGTGGQNGYT
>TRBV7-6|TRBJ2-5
ASSSSSGRAGETQY
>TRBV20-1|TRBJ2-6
SSDGEVAGFSGANVLT
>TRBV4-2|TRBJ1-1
ASSQERRGNTEAF
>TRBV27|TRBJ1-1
ASSTRGGGWTEAF
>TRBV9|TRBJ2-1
ASSPPPVAKPSSYNEQF
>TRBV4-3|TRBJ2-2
ASSPGVTNTGELF
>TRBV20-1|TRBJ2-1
SARAGSRAGEQF
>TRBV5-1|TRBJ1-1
ASSQGPSSTEAF
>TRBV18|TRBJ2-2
ASSSAGAGTGELF
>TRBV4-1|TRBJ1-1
ASSHGPQSNAEAF
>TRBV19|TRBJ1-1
ASSILGQVNTEAF
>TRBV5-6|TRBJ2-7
ASSWWTSGGHEQY
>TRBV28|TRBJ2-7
ASRGSGGPYEQY
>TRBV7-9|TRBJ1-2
ASSPLANYGYT
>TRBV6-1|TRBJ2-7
ASSRGGSNYEQY
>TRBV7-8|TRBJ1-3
ASSQHTLMSSGNTIY
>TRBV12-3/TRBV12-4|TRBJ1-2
ASRISGTDYGYT
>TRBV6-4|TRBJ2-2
ASRPGPRTGELF
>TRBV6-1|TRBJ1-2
ASSSGPIYGYT
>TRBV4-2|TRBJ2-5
ASSQARLAGGYQETQY
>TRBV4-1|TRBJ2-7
ASSPGAIAEQY
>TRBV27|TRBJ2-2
ASSSTTVNTGELF
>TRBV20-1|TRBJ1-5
SARVTGEGPQH
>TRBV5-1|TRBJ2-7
ASSLVGKAYEQY
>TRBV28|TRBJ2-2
ASSLQLVGIGELF
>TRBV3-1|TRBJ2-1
ASSRQLSSGGSYNEQF
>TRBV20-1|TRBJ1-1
SARRAAVNTEAF
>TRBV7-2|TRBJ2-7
ASSSGSSVYEQY
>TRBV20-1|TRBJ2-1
SARDPRGGNNEQF
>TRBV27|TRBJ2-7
ASSLESRSSYEQY
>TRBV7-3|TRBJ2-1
ASSLVGPWEARNEQF
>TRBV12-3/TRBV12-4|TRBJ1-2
ASSLKEQPYGYT
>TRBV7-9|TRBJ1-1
ASSSSAPWATEAF
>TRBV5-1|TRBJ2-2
ASRASGVDTGELF
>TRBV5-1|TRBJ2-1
ASSLAASGRPSSYNEQF
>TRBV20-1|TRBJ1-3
SASFQSPGNTIY
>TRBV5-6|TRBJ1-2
ASSSVGASLHPYGYT
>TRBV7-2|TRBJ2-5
ASSPRQGVAETQY
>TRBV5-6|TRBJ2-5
ASSPRGGEETQY
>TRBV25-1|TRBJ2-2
ASGDPTGELF
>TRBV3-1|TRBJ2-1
ASSPQARTSGRGYNEQF